Listed here are 14 T cell receptor beta chains from one sample, sequenced in a study of T cell clonality in common variable immunodeficiency. Produced via immunoSEQ multiplex PCR; TCRdb's table is partial and in-frame only. This sample carries under 45,000 clones and no singletons, and 3% to 4.5% goes to the top ten. Sequencing was carried out using peripheral blood mononuclear cells. These receptor sequences come from a person aged 18 to 69 in good health.

This clone appeared many times. Read data end 3 residues before the CDR3 end; the end is taken from the germline J gene. The chain joins TRBV5-1 to TRBJ2-3, with 10 bases matching TRBD2. The germline V gene encodes CDR1 SGHRS and CDR2 YFSETQ. The ends lost 2 bases at V and 6 bases at J; junction bases unmatched: 12. The CDR3 length is 17 residues. The sequenced CDR3 bases are TGCGCCAGCAGCTTCGGAGGGCTAGCGGGAGCCAAGGATACG. This encodes CASSFGGLAGAKDT. The whole CDR3 sequence reads CASSFGGLAGAKDTQYF.

The table lists this clone with many counts. The read falls 3 residues short of the CDR3 end, and the missing part is taken from the germline J gene. The chain joins TRBV10-3 to TRBJ2-3; possibly TRBD2 for D (5 bases). Germline lookup yields CDR1 ENHRY and CDR2 SYGVKD. V lost 8 bases, J lost 0 bases, and 12 bases lay in between. The CDR3 loop spans 14 amino acids. The CDR3 is CAIGGSTSTDTQYF. The sequenced part of the CDR3 DNA is TGTGCCATCGGCGGGTCGACTAGCACAGATACG.

CDR3 DNA (partial): TGTGCCAGCAGCCTCCCGGAGGGGGTCAATGAC. It translates to CASSLPEGVND. The whole CDR3 reads CASSLPEGVNDYTF. The genes are TRBV7-9 and TRBJ1-2; a weak D match, TRBD1 (6 bases). The observed sequence ends 3 residues before the CDR3 terminus, with the missing tail filled in from the germline J gene. The CDR3 contains 14 residues. Germline values: CDR1 SEHNR, CDR2 FQNEAQ (reference sequence).

This clone was counted between two and nine times. The CDR3 goes on 3 residues after the read ends, and that part is filled in from the germline J gene. The chain recombines TRBV7-3 with TRBJ2-3; 10 bases match TRBD2. The CDR3 spans 15 residues. Germline values: CDR1 SGHTA, CDR2 FQGTGA. The V and J ends lost 5 bases and 1 base, in that order; junction bases with no gene match: 3. The CDR3 loop is CASSRGTSGTDTQYF. The sequenced part of the CDR3 DNA is TGTGCCAGCAGCCGCGGGACTAGCGGCACAGATACG.

This clone appeared many times. The CDR3 region is CASSIGTAGANVLTF. CDR3 bases read: TGTGCCAGTAGTATAGGGACAGCTGGGGCCAACGTC. The chain joins TRBV19 to TRBJ2-6; a weak D match, TRBD1 (6 bases). The DNA ends 3 residues before the CDR3 does, and the rest of the CDR3 is filled in from the germline J gene. V lost 1 base and J lost 2, with 6 bases in between. Per the germline V gene, CDR1 is LNHDA and CDR2 is SQIVND (reference sequence). The CDR3 sequence is 15 residues long.

This clone was picked up many times. The read terminates 3 residues ahead of where the CDR3 ends, so the germline J gene completes it. The J gene is TRBJ2-7, the V gene TRBV4-1; TRBD2 might be the D (5 bases). V lost 0 bases and J lost 0, with 9 bases in between. Germline V gives CDR1 MGHRA, CDR2 YSYEKL. This CDR3 has 15 residues. The DNA read from the CDR3 is TGCGCCAGCAGCCAAGATCAGAGGGCCTCCTACGAG. This gives the protein CASSQDQRASYE. The full CDR3 protein is CASSQDQRASYEQYF.

This clone was counted many times. The part of the CDR3 DNA that was read is TGTGCCAGCAGTGAAGCCAGAGTTTATCAGCCC. Its protein is CASSEARVYQP. Given in full, the CDR3 is CASSEARVYQPQHF. The chain couples TRBV2 to TRBJ1-5; no firm D call. The read terminates 3 residues before the CDR3 end, so the remaining end is supplied by the germline J gene. The CDR3 contains 14 residues. Germline CDR1 reads SNHLY; CDR2 reads FYNNEI. V lost 0 bases, J lost 5 bases, and 8 bases lay in between.

This clone was seen ten or more times. The read comes to an end 3 residues before the CDR3 does, leaving the germline J gene to fill in the end. The chain has TRBV5-1 and TRBJ2-3; D perhaps matches TRBD2 (5 bases). CDR1 is SGHRS and CDR2 is YFSETQ in the germline V gene. V lost 7 bases and J lost 2, with 17 bases in between. The CDR3 loop spans 15 amino acids. The part of the CDR3 DNA that was read is TGCGCCAGCCACGAAGGTGGGCGGGCCACAGATACG. This encodes CASHEGGRATDT. The complete CDR3 reads CASHEGGRATDTQYF.

This clone was seen ten or more times. The read stops 3 residues short of the end of the CDR3; the missing end is completed from the germline J gene. Distinct nucleotide sequences in the sample also encode this CDR3. The chain employs TRBV20-1 and TRBJ2-5; 7 bases are shared with TRBD1. This CDR3 has 11 amino acids. The V segment lost 3 bases and the J segment 5 bases; nucleotides outside the gene matches: 0. The germline V gene has CDR1 DFQATT and CDR2 SNEGSKA (reference sequence). The CDR3 bases that were read are TGCAGTGCTAGGGACAGGGAGACC. Amino acid sequence: CSARDRET. The whole CDR3 protein is CSARDRETQYF.

The sample holds many counts of this clone. The read terminates 3 residues before the CDR3 end, so the remaining end is supplied by the germline J gene. This chain joins TRBV12-3 or TRBV12-4 and TRBJ2-1, with D possibly matching TRBD2 (5 bases). The CDR3 is made up of 15 amino acids. The V gene lost 3 bases and the J gene lost 2 bases, with 11 bases spanning the gap. The CDR3 reads CASSFGLAPYNEQFF. CDR3 DNA, as far as it was read: TGTGCCAGCAGTTTTGGGCTAGCCCCCTACAATGAG.

This clone was recorded at least ten times. The CDR3 end falls 3 residues outside the read, so it is completed with the germline J gene. The chain couples TRBV23-1 to TRBJ1-1; 9 nucleotides agree with TRBD1. TRBV23-1 counts as an open reading frame of uncertain function. Trimming took 0 bases from V and 1 from J; bases not matched to a gene: 6. The CDR3 spans 17 residues. The CDR3 here is CASSQSRGQGKNTEAFF. The part of the CDR3 DNA that was read is TGCGCCAGCAGTCAATCGCGAGGACAGGGGAAGAACACTGAA.

In its sample, this clone was seen many times. The read terminates 3 residues before the CDR3 end, so the remaining end is supplied by the germline J gene. V usage is TRBV18 and J usage is TRBJ1-2, with 7 bases aligning to TRBD1. CDR3 length: 15 residues. Germline assignment: CDR1 KGHSH and CDR2 LQKENI. The CDR3 sequence: CASSRTGDPFGGYTF. The DNA read from the CDR3 is TGTGCCAGCTCACGTACAGGGGACCCTTTTGGAGGC.

To note about this clone: Sequencing ends 3 residues short of the CDR3 end; the germline J gene provides the rest. The chain couples TRBV7-9 to TRBJ1-1, with 7 bases matching TRBD1. The CDR3 has 15 amino acids. Germline V gene sequence: CDR1 SEHNR, CDR2 FQNEAQ (reference sequence). J lost 1 base, V lost 8 bases, and 10 bases had no gene match. The CDR3 protein is CASRTYRGRNTEAFF. The CDR3 DNA, read in part, is TGTGCCAGCCGGACTTACAGGGGACGGAACACTGAA. The full variable domain, rest sourced from reference TRBV7-9 and TRBJ1-1, is DTGVSQNPRHKITKRGQNVTFRCDPISEHNRLYWYRQTLGQGPEFLTYFQNEAQLEKSRLLSDRFSAERPKGSFSTLEIQRTEQGDSAMYLCASRTYRGRNTEAFFGQGTRLTVV.

This clone was detected many times. CDR3 protein: CASSHPRTGGVRSYNEQFF. The CDR3 DNA, read in part, is TGCGCCAGCAGTCACCCACGGACAGGGGGTGTTCGCTCCTACAATGAG. The chain has TRBV23-1 and TRBJ2-1; 10 positions match TRBD1. The read ends 3 residues early relative to the CDR3; the germline J gene fills the gap. TRBV23-1 is sorted into the ORF group, with uncertain function. This CDR3 is 19 amino acids long. The J segment lost 0 bases and the V segment lost 3 bases, leaving 11 bases of the junction unmatched.